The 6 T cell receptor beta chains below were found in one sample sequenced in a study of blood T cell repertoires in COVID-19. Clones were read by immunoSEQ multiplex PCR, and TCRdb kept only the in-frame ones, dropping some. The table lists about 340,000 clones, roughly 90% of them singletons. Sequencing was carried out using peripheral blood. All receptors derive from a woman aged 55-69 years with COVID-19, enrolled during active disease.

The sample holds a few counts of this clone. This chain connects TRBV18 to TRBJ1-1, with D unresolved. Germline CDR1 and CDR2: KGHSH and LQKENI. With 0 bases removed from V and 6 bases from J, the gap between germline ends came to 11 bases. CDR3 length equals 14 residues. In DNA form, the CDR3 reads TGTGCCAGCTCACCACCCACGAGTTTGTCTGAAGCTTTCTTT. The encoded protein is CASSPPTSLSEAFF.

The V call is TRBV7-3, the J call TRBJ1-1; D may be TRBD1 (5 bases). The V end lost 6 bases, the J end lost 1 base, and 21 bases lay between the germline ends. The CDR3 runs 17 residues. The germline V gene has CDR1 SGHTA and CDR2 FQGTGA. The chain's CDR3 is CASSRRADWQGNTEAFF. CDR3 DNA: TGTGCCAGCAGTCGGAGAGCCGATTGGCAGGGGAACACTGAAGCTTTCTTT.

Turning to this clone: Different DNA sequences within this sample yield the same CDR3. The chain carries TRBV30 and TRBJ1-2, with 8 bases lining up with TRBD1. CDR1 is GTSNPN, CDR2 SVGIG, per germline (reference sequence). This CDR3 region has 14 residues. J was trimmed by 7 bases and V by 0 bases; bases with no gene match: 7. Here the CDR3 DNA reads TGTGCCTGGAGTGTCCGGACAGGGCTAGGTGGCTACACCTTC. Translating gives CAWSVRTGLGGYTF.

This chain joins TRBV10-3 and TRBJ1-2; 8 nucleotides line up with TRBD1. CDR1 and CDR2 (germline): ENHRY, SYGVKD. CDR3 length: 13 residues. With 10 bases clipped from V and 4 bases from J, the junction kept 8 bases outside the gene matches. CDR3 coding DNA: TGTGCCACCGGACAGGGCCTAGGCTATGGCTACACCTTC. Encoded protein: CATGQGLGYGYTF.

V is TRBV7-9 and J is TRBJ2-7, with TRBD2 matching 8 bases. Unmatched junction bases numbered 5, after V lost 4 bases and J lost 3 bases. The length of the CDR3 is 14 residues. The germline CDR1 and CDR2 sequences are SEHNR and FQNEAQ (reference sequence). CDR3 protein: CASSSLGTSYEQYF. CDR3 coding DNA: TGTGCCAGCAGCTCCCTAGGGACTAGCTACGAGCAGTACTTC.

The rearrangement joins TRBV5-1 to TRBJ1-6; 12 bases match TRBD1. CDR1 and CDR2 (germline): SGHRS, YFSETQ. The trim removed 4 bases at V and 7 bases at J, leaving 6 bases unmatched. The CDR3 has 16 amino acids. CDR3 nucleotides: TGCGCCAGCAGCCCGGGACAGGGGGCAGGAAATTCACCCCTCCACTTT. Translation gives CASSPGQGAGNSPLHF.